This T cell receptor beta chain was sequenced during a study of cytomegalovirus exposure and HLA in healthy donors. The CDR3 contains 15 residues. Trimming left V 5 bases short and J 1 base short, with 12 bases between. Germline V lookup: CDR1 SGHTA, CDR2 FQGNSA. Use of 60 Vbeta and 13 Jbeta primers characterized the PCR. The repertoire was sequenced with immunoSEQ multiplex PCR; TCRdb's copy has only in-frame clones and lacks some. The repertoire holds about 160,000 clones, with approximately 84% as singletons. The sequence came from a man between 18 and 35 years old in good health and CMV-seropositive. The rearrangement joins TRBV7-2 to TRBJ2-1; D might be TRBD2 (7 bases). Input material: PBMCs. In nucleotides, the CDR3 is TGTGCCAGCAGCCTAGGGGGGGGGTCCTACAATGAGCAGTTCTTC. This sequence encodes CASSLGGGSYNEQFF.